The 10 T cell receptor beta chains given below trace back to one sample, sequenced in a study of CD8 T cells in ankylosing spondylitis. Their target antigens are unknown. Overall study findings and caveats: A TCR beta motif made of 7 to 9 highly homologous variants seemed typical of ankylosing spondylitis blood.

TCRdb ran MiXCR on the 5' RACE reads and lists one entry per CDR3 protein. The sample carries about 400,000 distinct CDR3 sequences, 20% to 25% recorded once. Input material: blood, either unsorted or a sorted T cell fraction (not recorded which). These receptor sequences come from a male donor with ankylosing spondylitis.

In this sample, this clonotype turned up a few times. J is TRBJ2-3 and V is TRBV20-1; 13 bases align to TRBD2. CDR1 is DFQATT, CDR2 SNEGSKA, per germline (reference sequence). This CDR3 region has 18 residues. The V segment lost 0 bases and the J segment 6 bases; nucleotides outside the gene matches: 12. CDR3 nucleotide sequence: TGCAGTGCTAGAGACCCCGGGACTAGCGGGGTGGCCCGGGATACGCAGTATTTT. It is translated as CSARDPGTSGVARDTQYF.

The chain recombines TRBV20-1 with TRBJ1-1; D gene ambiguous. CDR1 and CDR2 from the germline V gene are DFQATT and SNEGSKA (reference sequence). The CDR3 is made up of 14 amino acids. V gave up 0 bases and J gave up 1 base, with 9 bases separating them. The CDR3 DNA is TGCAGTGCTAGAGATCTAGGCAGGAACACTGAAGCTTTCTTT. Protein: CSARDLGRNTEAFF.

Many counts were recorded for this clonotype. The rearrangement uses TRBV4-1 and TRBJ1-1; perhaps TRBD1 as D (5 bases). The V gene's germline CDR1 is MGHRA and CDR2 YSYEKL. The CDR3 has 13 residues. Trimming removed 4 bases from V and 7 bases from J, with 13 bases in between. CDR3 DNA sequence: TGCGCCAGCAGCCGCATGACAGAATATGAAGCTTTCTTT. Amino acids: CASSRMTEYEAFF.

This chain uses TRBV5-1 with TRBJ1-3; maybe TRBD1 (5 bases). The V and J ends lost 4 bases and 10 bases respectively, with 18 bases between them. Looked up from germline, CDR1 is SGHRS and CDR2 is YFSETQ. The CDR3 has 14 amino acids. The CDR3 protein is CASSRDGELWTIYF. The CDR3 coding sequence is TGCGCCAGCAGCCGGGACGGCGAATTGTGGACCATATATTTT.

The chain has TRBV5-1 and TRBJ1-2; D is perhaps TRBD1 (5 bases). CDR1 SGHRS and CDR2 YFSETQ come from the germline V gene. The CDR3 extends over 15 amino acids. V was pared by 1 base and J by 6 bases, with 16 bases between. The CDR3 loop is CASSLQTQGVDGYTF. The DNA of the CDR3 is TGCGCCAGCAGCTTGCAGACTCAGGGAGTCGATGGCTACACCTTC. Looking up the rest from reference TRBV5-1 and TRBJ1-2 gives the full variable domain: KAGVTQTPRYLIKTRGQQVTLSCSPISGHRSVSWYQQTPGQGLQFLFEYFSETQRNKGNFPGRFSGRQFSNSRSEMNVSTLELGDSALYLCASSLQTQGVDGYTFGSGTRLTVV.

The chain employs TRBV7-2 and TRBJ1-5; no definite D call. Trimming removed 0 bases from V and 7 bases from J, with 10 bases in between. Germline CDR1 and CDR2: SGHTA and FQGNSA. The CDR3 is made up of 14 amino acids. The CDR3 bases are TGTGCCAGCAGCTTAGCCGCGGGTGGGCAGCCCCAGCATTTT. Protein sequence: CASSLAAGGQPQHF.

The chain is built from TRBV20-1 and TRBJ2-1, with D possibly being TRBD2 (6 bases). Per germline, CDR1 DFQATT and CDR2 SNEGSKA (reference sequence). CDR3 length equals 12 residues. V lost 3 bases, J lost 8 bases, and 11 bases lay in between. In DNA form, the CDR3 reads TGCAGTGCTAGTGGGACTGTTGATGAGCAGTTCTTC. Translation gives CSASGTVDEQFF.

DNA of the CDR3: TGCAGCGTCCTTGGACTAGCGGGAGCTTCCTACGAGCAGTACTTC. This gives the protein CSVLGLAGASYEQYF. The chain carries TRBV29-1 and TRBJ2-7; TRBD2 matches at 13 bases. The V gene end was trimmed by 6 bases and the J gene end by 1 base; junction bases not matched to a gene: 6. Germline V gene sequence: CDR1 SQVTM, CDR2 ANQGSEA. The CDR3 totals 15 residues.

CDR3 DNA: TGTGCCAGCAGCGTATTAGCTAGCGGGGCATACAATGAGCAGTTCTTC. As protein: CASSVLASGAYNEQFF. This chain connects TRBV9 to TRBJ2-1; TRBD2 matches at 9 bases. CDR3 size: 16 residues. V shed 1 base and J 4 bases; nucleotides not matched to a gene: 6. Germline CDR1 is SGDLS and CDR2 is YYNGEE.

The chain couples TRBV10-3 to TRBJ1-5; D gene ambiguous. CDR3 size: 13 residues. Trimming took off 6 bases at V and 0 bases at J, with 6 bases between the two ends. Germline-derived CDR1 and CDR2 are ENHRY and SYGVKD. CDR3 amino acids: CAIRGYSNQPQHF. In nucleotides, the CDR3 is TGTGCCATCAGGGGCTATAGCAATCAGCCCCAGCATTTT.